A single sample is the source of the 13 T cell receptor beta chains below, sequenced in a study of blood T cell repertoires in COVID-19 (dated by TCRdb to the early 2020s). Libraries were made using the immunoSEQ multiplex PCR assay. TCRdb's version of the immuneACCESS table is confined to in-frame rearrangements and falls short of the full clone set. An unresolved V gene accounts for under half of the shortfall where checked; the remainder is of unknown origin. The sample table records 200,000 to 300,000 clones; just under 85% of these occur just once. Of the sample, 1.9% is held by the ten largest clones. The source material was peripheral blood. The origin of the receptors is an elderly woman with acute or convalescent COVID-19.

V and J are TRBV19 and TRBJ2-1; 12 bases are a match to TRBD2. Losses at the gene ends were 6 bases for V and 8 bases for J; bases not matched to a gene: 8. In germline, CDR1 is LNHDA, CDR2 SQIVND (reference sequence). The CDR3 has 15 residues. CDR3 protein: CASSLTSGGPHEQFF. In nucleotides, the CDR3 is TGTGCCAGTAGCCTAACTAGCGGGGGGCCCCATGAGCAGTTCTTC.

The chain has TRBV2 and TRBJ1-2, with 9 bases fitting TRBD1. The germline gives CDR1 SNHLY, CDR2 FYNNEI. This CDR3 comprises 15 residues. The junction had 10 bases not matched to a gene; V was cut back by 5 bases and J by 6 bases. CDR3 coding DNA: TGTGCCAGCAGTACAAGGGTGGGGACAGGGAATGGCTACACCTTC. It yields the protein CASSTRVGTGNGYTF.

This clone was observed a single time. V is TRBV28 and J is TRBJ1-3; TRBD1 matches 10 bases. This CDR3 region has 17 residues. Germline V gene sequence: CDR1 MDHEN, CDR2 SYDVKM. After removal of 8 bases from V and 6 bases from J, the junction contained 16 bases not matched to a gene. As DNA, the CDR3 is TGTGCCAGCCTTGTTCGGGCGACAGGGGGCCTGAAAAACACCATATATTTT. Translation gives CASLVRATGGLKNTIYF. Drawing the rest from reference TRBV28 and TRBJ1-3, the complete variable domain is DVKVTQSSRYLVKRTGEKVFLECVQDMDHENMFWYRQDPGLGLRLIYFSYDVKMKEKGDIPEGYSVSREKKERFSLILESASTNQTSMYLCASLVRATGGLKNTIYFGEGSWLTVV.

This clone has just a few counts. The rearrangement links TRBV28 to TRBJ1-3, with 9 bases fitting TRBD1. Looked up from germline, CDR1 is MDHEN and CDR2 is SYDVKM. Trimming cost V 6 bases and J 0 bases; bases outside gene matches: 9. The CDR3 is made up of 17 amino acids. The CDR3 sequence: CASSPRTGALSGNTIYF. CDR3 in DNA: TGTGCCAGCAGCCCTCGGACAGGGGCCCTCTCTGGAAACACCATATATTTT. The full variable domain, rest sourced from reference TRBV28 and TRBJ1-3, is DVKVTQSSRYLVKRTGEKVFLECVQDMDHENMFWYRQDPGLGLRLIYFSYDVKMKEKGDIPEGYSVSREKKERFSLILESASTNQTSMYLCASSPRTGALSGNTIYFGEGSWLTVV.

The V and J genes are TRBV2 and TRBJ2-1, with 8 bases identical to TRBD2. V was clipped by 2 bases and J by 10 bases; unmatched bases: 7. The CDR3 has 14 residues. Germline V CDR1 and CDR2: SNHLY, FYNNEI. CDR3 DNA: TGTGCCAGCAGTGAAACTAGCGGCCCCAGCGAGCAGTTCTTC. Translation gives CASSETSGPSEQFF.

V gene TRBV28 combines with J gene TRBJ2-2; D unresolved. Deletions cut 3 bases from V and 8 bases from J, with 7 bases between. The germline V gene has CDR1 MDHEN and CDR2 SYDVKM. CDR3 size: 12 residues. Here the CDR3 DNA reads TGTGCCAGCAGTTTGAAACAGGGGGAGCTGTTTTTT. Translated: CASSLKQGELFF.

This clone came up once. This chain connects TRBV4-2 to TRBJ2-6; D is undetermined. This CDR3 is 19 amino acids long. Per germline, CDR1 LGHNA and CDR2 YNFKEQ. V was trimmed by 0 bases and J by 0 bases, leaving 15 bases between them. The CDR3 DNA reads TGTGCCAGCAGCCAAGACGCGGATGGCTTACGCTCTGGGGCCAACGTCCTGACTTTC. It translates to CASSQDADGLRSGANVLTF.

This clone was seen a handful of times. The gene calls are TRBV5-6 and TRBJ1-2; the match to TRBD1 covers 7 bases. The germline gives CDR1 SGHDT, CDR2 YYEEEE. V lost 0 bases, J lost 6 bases, and 8 bases stayed unmatched. This CDR3 has 15 residues. Here the CDR3 reads CASSLGRGQLNGYTF. The CDR3 bases are TGTGCCAGCAGCTTGGGGAGGGGGCAATTGAATGGCTACACCTTC.

The rearrangement uses TRBV28 and TRBJ1-1, with 8 nucleotides matching TRBD1. This CDR3 spans 14 amino acids. V trimming: 4 bases; J trimming: 10 bases; junction bases outside the gene matches: 11. Looked up from germline, CDR1 is MDHEN and CDR2 is SYDVKM. The CDR3 DNA follows: TGTGCCAGCAGTTCTGCCCAGGGGGCGCTCGGAGCTTTCTTT. Translating gives CASSSAQGALGAFF.

The gene calls are TRBV11-2 and TRBJ2-7, with D perhaps TRBD1 (5 bases). Germline loops: CDR1 SGHAT, CDR2 FQNNGV. Between the trimmed V and J ends, which lost 2 bases and 5 bases, there was a span of 10 bases. The CDR3 spans 13 residues. CDR3 in DNA: TGTGCCAGCAGCTTAAACAGGTTAAACGAGCAGTACTTC. This codes for CASSLNRLNEQYF.

This chain joins TRBV11-2 and TRBJ1-3; tentatively, D is TRBD1 (6 bases). The CDR3 is 14 amino acids. CDR1 is SGHAT and CDR2 is FQNNGV in the germline V gene. The V end lost 3 bases, the J end lost 2 bases, and 8 bases lay between the germline ends. The CDR3 protein is CASSLGHPGNTIYF. CDR3 in DNA: TGTGCCAGCAGCTTGGGACACCCTGGAAACACCATATATTTT.

This chain connects TRBV6-5 to TRBJ1-6; tentative D call: TRBD1 (6 bases). V lost 7 bases to trimming and J lost 6 bases, with 10 bases between them. This CDR3 spans 13 amino acids. The germline gives CDR1 MNHEY, CDR2 SVGAGI. For the CDR3, the DNA is TGTGCCAGCATATCGGACAGTAATTCACCCCTCCACTTT. Residues: CASISDSNSPLHF.

The chain links TRBV7-4 to TRBJ1-3; D unclear. This CDR3 is built from 15 residues. V lost 3 bases to trimming and J lost 0 bases, with 9 bases between them. Germline V gene sequence: CDR1 SGHVT, CDR2 SQSDAQ. The CDR3 is CASSLGGSSGNTIYF. The CDR3 DNA reads TGTGCCAGCAGCTTGGGAGGTTCCTCTGGAAACACCATATATTTT.